Listed here are 29 T cell receptor beta chains from one sample, sequenced in a study of T cell responses to AZD1222 COVID-19 vaccine (dated by TCRdb to 2020 to 2023). Receptor amplification or capture employed the immunoSEQ multiplex PCR assay. TCRdb carries this immuneACCESS record with in-frame sequences only. Its versions omit some clonotypes, under half of them owing to an unresolved V gene in the studies checked, with the rest unexplained. The sample table holds over 130,000 clones, of which nearly 95% were seen once. About 3.8% of the sample is held by the ten biggest clonotypes. According to the study, the label for this sample's time point signals: about 28 days (+/-7) after the second vaccine dose. Sample: peripheral blood, taken 28 days after the second AZD1222 dose. Receptor source: an adult who received the AZD1222 COVID-19 vaccine.

This clone showed up just a few times. The rearrangement joins TRBV6-5 to TRBJ1-5, with D hard to call. The V and J ends lost 6 bases and 1 base respectively, with 13 bases between them. There are 15 residues in the CDR3. Germline CDR1 is MNHEY and CDR2 is SVGAGI. The CDR3, as DNA: TGTGCCAGCAGAAACCCCCCCGGGAGCAATCAGCCCCAGCATTTT. It encodes CASRNPPGSNQPQHF.

The chain combines TRBV27 with TRBJ1-1, with a weak D call TRBD1 (5 bases). The length of the CDR3 is 11 residues. Germline-derived CDR1 and CDR2 are MNHEY and SMNVEV (reference sequence). V was shortened by 11 bases and J by 6 bases, with 13 bases between the two germline ends. CDR3 in DNA: TGTGCCTCGGCGGGGGTGTCTGAAGCTTTCTTT. This gives the protein CASAGVSEAFF.

V and J are TRBV28 and TRBJ1-2; D might be TRBD1 (5 bases). CDR3 length: 16 residues. Trimming took off 5 bases at V and 5 bases at J, with 21 bases between the two ends. Germline CDR1 and CDR2: MDHEN and SYDVKM. CDR3 in DNA: TGTGCCAGCAGTCTAACAGGAACTCCAACCCTTTATGGCTACACCTTC. Translation: CASSLTGTPTLYGYTF.

CDR3 sequence: CASSASEGAYNEQFF. The DNA for the CDR3 is TGTGCCAGTAGTGCCTCGGAAGGGGCCTACAATGAGCAGTTCTTC. The gene calls are TRBV19 and TRBJ2-1; possibly TRBD1 for D (5 bases). The germline gives CDR1 LNHDA, CDR2 SQIVND (reference sequence). V shed 5 bases and J shed 2 bases, with 13 bases lying between them. The CDR3 covers 15 residues. Variable domain in full (rest from reference TRBV19 and TRBJ2-1): DGGITQSPKYLFRKEGQNVTLSCEQNLNHDAMYWYRQDPGQGLRLIYYSQIVNDFQKGDIAEGYSVSREKKESFPLTVTSAQKNPTAFYLCASSASEGAYNEQFFGPGTRLTVL.

This clone appeared a single time. The chain carries TRBV5-1 and TRBJ2-2; 7 nucleotides line up with TRBD2. CDR3 length equals 16 residues. V trimming: 3 bases; J trimming: 5 bases; junction bases outside the gene matches: 10. In germline, CDR1 is SGHRS, CDR2 YFSETQ. CDR3 sequence: CASSWGKAGETGELFF. For the CDR3, the DNA is TGCGCCAGCAGCTGGGGAAAGGCGGGAGAAACCGGGGAGCTGTTTTTT.

J is TRBJ1-3 and V is TRBV28; D call uncertain. The germline V gene encodes CDR1 MDHEN and CDR2 SYDVKM. This CDR3 spans 16 amino acids. V was cut by 3 bases and J by 4 bases, with 16 bases left in between. The CDR3 DNA reads TGTGCCAGCAGTTTGGCACGGGAAGGAGTCGGAAACACCATATATTTT. Amino acids: CASSLAREGVGNTIYF.

This chain links TRBV28 with TRBJ1-2; the D is unclear. V was pared by 4 bases and J by 6 bases, with 12 bases between. Germline V gene lookup returns CDR1 MDHEN and CDR2 SYDVKM. This CDR3 is 13 amino acids long. The CDR3 DNA follows: TGTGCCAGCAGTTCCAGGCAGCATAATGGCTACACCTTC. It codes for CASSSRQHNGYTF.

In DNA form, the CDR3 reads TGTGCCAGCAGTTACTCTTTGGGCAATCAGCCCCAGCATTTT. It yields the protein CASSYSLGNQPQHF. The J gene is TRBJ1-5, the V gene TRBV6-6; D is unclear. Per germline, CDR1 MNHNY and CDR2 SVGAGI (reference sequence). The CDR3 consists of 14 residues. Trimming took off 0 bases at V and 2 bases at J, with 5 bases between the two ends.

The table lists this clone with a count of one. The chain uses TRBV10-3 and TRBJ1-5; 10 nucleotides agree with TRBD1. The trim removed 7 bases at V and 3 bases at J, leaving 6 bases unmatched. Germline lookup yields CDR1 ENHRY and CDR2 SYGVKD. This CDR3 has 15 residues. CDR3 protein: CAINGTGDINQPQHF. DNA of the CDR3: TGTGCCATCAACGGGACAGGGGATATCAATCAGCCCCAGCATTTT.

The rearrangement joins TRBV7-9 to TRBJ2-7; 7 bases map to TRBD2. The V segment lost 5 bases and the J segment 2 bases; nucleotides outside the gene matches: 12. CDR3 length: 16 residues. Germline CDR1 is SEHNR and CDR2 is FQNEAQ (reference sequence). CDR3 residues: CASSPSTGGITYEQYF. Written as DNA, the CDR3 is TGTGCCAGCAGCCCCTCTACGGGAGGAATTACCTACGAGCAGTACTTC.

The J gene is TRBJ1-5, the V gene TRBV27; a weak D match, TRBD1 (5 bases). V gave up 3 bases and J gave up 3 bases, with 9 bases separating them. The CDR3 length is 14 residues. The germline V gene has CDR1 MNHEY and CDR2 SMNVEV (reference sequence). The CDR3 reads CASSLGGNNQPQHF. The CDR3 DNA is TGTGCCAGCAGTTTGGGGGGAAACAATCAGCCCCAGCATTTT.

The chain is built from TRBV28 and TRBJ2-1; 12 bases line up with TRBD2. Germline values: CDR1 MDHEN, CDR2 SYDVKM. The CDR3 runs to 14 residues. Trimming cost V 1 base and J 12 bases; bases outside gene matches: 4. CDR3 amino acids: CASSLLPTSGRQFF. CDR3 coding DNA: TGTGCCAGCAGTTTATTACCGACTAGCGGGAGGCAGTTCTTC.

This rearrangement joins TRBV5-1 to TRBJ1-2; D not certain. Trimming removed 0 bases from V and 8 bases from J, with 11 bases in between. This CDR3 spans 13 amino acids. Germline CDR1 is SGHRS and CDR2 is YFSETQ. The CDR3 reads CASSLGRSGGYTF. CDR3 sequence (DNA): TGCGCCAGCAGCTTGGGGAGGAGTGGCGGCTACACCTTC.

V and J are TRBV3-1 (or the pseudogene TRBV3-2) and TRBJ2-5, with D possibly being TRBD1 (5 bases). Germline-derived CDR1 and CDR2 are LGHDT and YNNKEL (reference sequence). V was shortened by 3 bases and J by 6 bases, with 17 bases between the two germline ends. There are 15 residues in the CDR3. The chain's CDR3 is CASSHDSSWMKTQYF. CDR3 DNA: TGTGCCAGCAGCCATGACAGTAGTTGGATGAAGACCCAGTACTTC.

The J gene is TRBJ2-1, the V gene TRBV7-9, with TRBD2 matching over 10 bases. V shed 6 bases, J shed 2 bases, and the junction held 4 bases outside the gene matches. The CDR3 runs 15 residues. CDR1 is SEHNR and CDR2 is FQNEAQ in the germline V gene (reference sequence). The CDR3 spells CASRTSGSPYNEQFF. The CDR3 DNA reads as TGTGCCAGCAGGACTAGCGGGTCCCCCTACAATGAGCAGTTCTTC. The variable domain in full, completed from reference TRBV7-9 and TRBJ2-1, reads DTGVSQNPRHKITKRGQNVTFRCDPISEHNRLYWYRQTLGQGPEFLTYFQNEAQLEKSRLLSDRFSAERPKGSFSTLEIQRTEQGDSAMYLCASRTSGSPYNEQFFGPGTRLTVL.

This rearrangement joins TRBV2 to TRBJ2-3, with 12 bases fitting TRBD2. J lost 2 bases, V lost 1 base, and 1 base had no gene match. Germline assignment: CDR1 SNHLY and CDR2 FYNNEI. This CDR3 region has 16 residues. CDR3 region: CASSEGLAGVTDTQYF. The CDR3 DNA sequence: TGTGCCAGCAGTGAAGGACTAGCGGGAGTCACAGATACGCAGTATTTT.

This clone was seen once. This chain joins TRBV9 and TRBJ1-5; D is undetermined. The V and J ends lost 4 bases and 0 bases respectively, with 8 bases between them. The CDR3 has 14 amino acids. The germline V gene encodes CDR1 SGDLS and CDR2 YYNGEE. The CDR3 DNA follows: TGTGCCAGCAGCCGGCGGAATAGCAATCAGCCCCAGCATTTT. Residues: CASSRRNSNQPQHF.

The chain recombines TRBV5-4 with TRBJ2-7; 9 bases fit TRBD1. Germline values: CDR1 SGHNT, CDR2 YYREEE (reference sequence). Trimming took 3 bases from V and 2 from J; bases not matched to a gene: 3. CDR3 length equals 14 residues. CDR3 loop: CASSSDRGTYEQYF. As DNA, the CDR3 is TGTGCCAGCAGCTCGGACAGGGGAACCTACGAGCAGTACTTC.

This chain connects TRBV5-8 to TRBJ2-3; D remains ambiguous. Trimming cost V 3 bases and J 9 bases, with 11 bases left between them. Germline loops: CDR1 SGHTS, CDR2 YDEGEE. There are 12 residues in the CDR3. The CDR3 loop reads CASSWYQSTQYF. CDR3 DNA: TGTGCCAGCAGCTGGTATCAATCGACGCAGTATTTT.

Only one count was recorded for this clone. The gene calls are TRBV7-6 and TRBJ1-2, with a tentative D call TRBD1 (5 bases). Germline loops: CDR1 SGHVS, CDR2 FNYEAQ. The V gene lost 3 bases and the J gene lost 8 bases, with 13 bases spanning the gap. This CDR3 is 13 amino acids long. The CDR3 sequence is CASSLGGIWGYTF. The CDR3 DNA reads as TGTGCCAGCAGCTTGGGGGGGATCTGGGGCTACACCTTC.

V and J are TRBV7-2 and TRBJ2-2; 10 positions agree with TRBD2. The CDR3 consists of 15 residues. Germline-derived CDR1 and CDR2 are SGHTA and FQGNSA. The V gene end was trimmed by 5 bases and the J gene end by 7 bases; junction bases not matched to a gene: 7. CDR3 sequence: CASSKYPSGSGELFF. CDR3 nucleotides: TGTGCCAGCAGCAAATACCCTAGCGGGAGCGGGGAGCTGTTTTTT.

The chain has TRBV21-1 and TRBJ2-7; TRBD1, the table's D call, was not compared with the DNA. TRBV21-1 is noted as a pseudogene. CDR3 length: 15 amino acids. CDR3 coding DNA: TGTGCCAGCATCACAGGGATTCCCTCTCTCTACGAGCAGTACTTC. Its protein product is CASITGIPSLYEQYF.

In this sample, this clone turned up once. The chain recombines TRBV5-5 with TRBJ1-1; D remains unclear. The germline CDR1 and CDR2 sequences are SGHKS and YYEKEE (reference sequence). The CDR3 length is 14 residues. V was cut by 2 bases and J by 4 bases, with 12 bases left in between. In DNA form, the CDR3 reads TGTGCCAGCAGCTTTGGGTTAGAGGGCACTGAAGCTTTCTTT. This translates into CASSFGLEGTEAFF.

This chain links TRBV4-3 with TRBJ1-6; D is undetermined. Germline lookup yields CDR1 LGHNA and CDR2 YSLEER. This CDR3 region has 16 residues. Trimming stripped 0 bases from V and 10 bases from J, with 16 bases between. The CDR3 sequence: CASSQDNVGSRSPLHF. In DNA, the CDR3 is TGCGCCAGCAGCCAAGATAATGTCGGCAGTCGGTCACCCCTCCACTTT.

On this clone itself: This sample includes further DNA sequences coding for the same CDR3. V usage is TRBV9 and J usage is TRBJ1-2; no clear D. Looked up from germline, CDR1 is SGDLS and CDR2 is YYNGEE. With 3 bases removed from V and 2 bases from J, the gap between germline ends came to 8 bases. The CDR3 has 13 amino acids. CDR3 sequence (DNA): TGTGCCAGCAGCGCTACAGCGAACTATGGCTACACCTTC. Translating it yields CASSATANYGYTF. The whole variable domain, filled in from reference TRBV9 and TRBJ1-2, reads DSGVTQTPKHLITATGQRVTLRCSPRSGDLSVYWYQQSLDQGLQFLIQYYNGEERAKGNILERFSAQQFPDLHSELNLSSLELGDSALYFCASSATANYGYTFGSGTRLTVV.

This clone has only one observation. This chain uses TRBV5-5 with TRBJ1-1; unclear D gene. The ends were cut back, 0 bases at V and 0 bases at J, with 9 bases in the middle. The CDR3 is 15 amino acids. The germline gives CDR1 SGHKS, CDR2 YYEKEE (reference sequence). The chain's CDR3 is CASSLEWGLNTEAFF. The CDR3 DNA follows: TGTGCCAGCAGCTTGGAGTGGGGTCTGAACACTGAAGCTTTCTTT.

This chain joins TRBV7-2 and TRBJ1-5, with a weak D call TRBD1 (6 bases). V was shortened by 5 bases and J by 2 bases, with 13 bases between the two germline ends. This CDR3 has 15 amino acids. The V gene's germline CDR1 is SGHTA and CDR2 FQGNSA. The CDR3 bases are TGTGCCAGCAGCCTCCAGGGGACGGGCAATCAGCCCCAGCATTTT. Its translation: CASSLQGTGNQPQHF.

Of note for this clone: The identical CDR3 is also encoded by other nucleotide sequences in the sample. The V gene is TRBV12-3 or TRBV12-4, the J gene TRBJ2-7, with D possibly being TRBD2 (5 bases). Trimming removed 3 bases at V and 2 bases at J, with 8 bases between. CDR3 length equals 13 residues. CDR3 in DNA: TGTGCCAGCAGTTTTGGACTCGCCTACGAGCAGTACTTC. It is translated as CASSFGLAYEQYF.

The rearrangement uses TRBV5-1 and TRBJ2-3; TRBD2 aligns across 12 bases. CDR3 length equals 14 residues. Germline values: CDR1 SGHRS, CDR2 YFSETQ. The junction had 3 bases not matched to a gene; V was cut back by 4 bases and J by 6 bases. The CDR3 coding sequence is TGCGCCAGCAGCCGAACTAGCGGGAGGGATACGCAGTATTTT. Protein: CASSRTSGRDTQYF.